Shown below are 9 T cell receptor beta chains from a single sample sequenced in a study of post-analysis software for immune sequencing data. Notes on the study in general: TRBV segments more frequent in patients than in controls numbered five and included TRBV5-6, TRBV5-1 and TRBV20-1.

Their cognate antigens are unknown. The library was made from cDNA and included unique molecular identifiers. MiXCR was run by TCRdb on the PCR reads, yielding one entry per CDR3 protein. The table records fewer than 900,000 distinct CDR3 sequences, 46% of them present only once. The sequencing sample was made of blood. The receptor source for this set is a girl aged 10-17 years with multiple sclerosis.

This chain connects TRBV3-1 to TRBJ2-1; D gene uncertain. CDR1 LGHDT and CDR2 YNNKEL come from the germline V gene (reference sequence). This CDR3 contains 14 residues. The V end was cut by 3 bases, the J end by 9 bases, with 15 bases between. Here the CDR3 DNA reads TGTGCCAGCAGCCACCGAACTGGGGTCGGTGAGCAGTTCTTC. Translating gives CASSHRTGVGEQFF.

This clonotype was recorded a few times. V gene TRBV5-1 combines with J gene TRBJ2-3, with D unclear. Looked up from germline, CDR1 is SGHRS and CDR2 is YFSETQ. The CDR3 sequence is 15 residues long. Trimming removed 0 bases at V and 3 bases at J, with 11 bases between. CDR3: CASSLEPRRTDTQYF. The CDR3 bases are TGCGCCAGCAGCTTGGAGCCCCGAAGGACAGATACGCAGTATTTT.

The chain is built from TRBV12-3 or TRBV12-4 and TRBJ2-5; 7 bases are shared with TRBD2. The ends lost 5 bases at V and 1 base at J; junction bases unmatched: 10. The CDR3 sequence is 16 residues long. The CDR3 sequence: CASSPFGGGPQETQYF. CDR3 in DNA: TGTGCCAGCAGTCCCTTTGGGGGAGGGCCCCAAGAGACCCAGTACTTC.

V is TRBV5-1 and J is TRBJ2-7, with D tentatively TRBD1 (6 bases). The V gene's germline CDR1 is SGHRS and CDR2 YFSETQ. Deletions cut 4 bases from V and 6 bases from J, with 14 bases between. The CDR3 covers 13 residues. The CDR3 here is CASSATGIGEQYF. The CDR3 coding sequence is TGCGCCAGCAGCGCTACAGGGATCGGCGAGCAGTACTTC.

The rearrangement links TRBV25-1 to TRBJ1-2, with TRBD1 matching over 9 bases. The trim removed 4 bases at V and 6 bases at J, leaving 6 bases unmatched. The germline V gene encodes CDR1 MGHDK and CDR2 SYGVNS. The CDR3 runs to 14 residues. CDR3 coding DNA: TGTGCCAGCAGTGCCACAGGGGGCGCTCATGGCTACACCTTC. It yields the protein CASSATGGAHGYTF.

The V and J genes are TRBV27 and TRBJ2-3, with 9 bases lining up with TRBD1. In germline, CDR1 is MNHEY, CDR2 SMNVEV (reference sequence). The V and J ends lost 5 bases and 8 bases, in that order; junction bases with no gene match: 29. The CDR3 covers 21 residues. The DNA of the CDR3 is TGTGCCAGCAGTGCCACAGGGGGCAACCCACTTGGTTGGGCCTGGCACCCTACGCAGTATTTT. This sequence encodes CASSATGGNPLGWAWHPTQYF.

This clonotype was counted once. The chain carries TRBV4-3 and TRBJ2-1; possibly TRBD1 for D (5 bases). Germline loops: CDR1 LGHNA, CDR2 YSLEER. Trimming stripped 0 bases from V and 9 bases from J, with 9 bases between. The CDR3 runs to 13 residues. In DNA form, the CDR3 reads TGCGCCAGCAGCCAAGATAATAGGGGTGAGCAGTTCTTC. Its translation: CASSQDNRGEQFF.

Only a few counts were recorded for this clonotype. CDR3 sequence (DNA): TGTGCCAGCAGTCTTTCGGGAGTGTCCTACGAGCAGTACTTC. It encodes CASSLSGVSYEQYF. The chain carries TRBV12-3 or TRBV12-4 and TRBJ2-7, with D tentatively TRBD2 (6 bases). The CDR3 loop spans 14 amino acids. The V end lost 5 bases, the J end lost 1 base, and 12 bases lay between the germline ends.

The chain employs TRBV28 and TRBJ2-3, with 9 bases identical to TRBD2. Germline V gene lookup returns CDR1 MDHEN and CDR2 SYDVKM. V lost 7 bases and J lost 4; bases outside the gene matches: 9. The CDR3 totals 15 residues. The CDR3, as DNA: TGTGCCAGCACCGAAGGAGCGGGAGGCTCAGATACGCAGTATTTT. This gives the protein CASTEGAGGSDTQYF.